This T cell receptor beta chain was sequenced in a study of shared clonotypes between healthy human individuals. Whole-study results and caveats: Memory subsets generally showed smaller estimated richness than naive subsets did. The sharing of 4.5% to 6.5% of naive CD4 clonotypes was seen across a handful of donors.

Using immunoSEQ multiplex PCR, the repertoire was profiled, and TCRdb retains in-frame clones only, with some absent. The table has roughly 300,000 clones, around four fifths seen once; the top ten hold more than 9%. Trimming removed 3 bases from V and 1 base from J, with 7 bases in between. CDR3 length: 14 amino acids. Per germline, CDR1 SGHDT and CDR2 YYEEEE. A word on this clone: Its target is unknown.

This chain uses TRBV5-6 with TRBJ2-2; the D gene could be TRBD1 or TRBD2 (5 bases each). The sequenced material came from memory CD4+ T cells sorted from blood. Subset here: CD45RA-negative fraction. The sequence was obtained from a man aged 25-45 years in good health. The CDR3 bases are TGTGCCAGCAGCTGGGGGAGGAACACCGGGGAGCTGTTTTTT. Its protein is CASSWGRNTGELFF.